This TCR beta chain was captured by sequencing in a study of T-cell memory formation after mild COVID-19 (dated by TCRdb to 2020 to 2022). Broadly, across the study: Most TCR sequence clusters were specific to one of the two donors. T-cell clones expanding and contracting after mild COVID-19 in two donors were tracked by longitudinal TCRalpha and TCRbeta repertoire sequencing. The cohort comprised two young, previously healthy adult volunteers, one female and one male.

This clonotype appeared a few times. It has no known antigen specificity. No much larger clone exists at a distance of one base, and base qualities are not known. The CDR3 runs 16 residues from the cysteine to the phenylalanine. Left in the record is the CDR3 DNA by itself, 48 bases read in frame from the first base. CDR1 and CDR2, looked up from the germline V gene, are SGHAT and FQNNGV. For this chain, trimming is 5 bases at the V end and 4 bases at the J end, and the number of junction bases without a gene match is 10. Here is what the overall study found, with its caveats: Contracting CD4+ clones were found mainly in CM and EM memory subsets, while CD8+ clones were enriched in EMRA. SARS-CoV-2 specificity was not confirmed for the second-wave clones peaking on day 37. Balanced CD4/CD8 phenotypes were observed for clones contracting from day 15 to 85, whereas a bias towards CD4+ was observed for a second wave of clones expanding from day 15 to 37. The study covered only a couple of mild cases, and larger cohorts including severe cases with pre-infection samples were considered necessary. The detection of some responding clones in pre-infection memory suggests that pre-existing cross-reactive memory T cells joined the SARS-CoV-2 response.

Ficoll-Paque density gradient centrifugation was the method used to isolate PBMCs. Sequencer: Illumina NovaSeq 6000. Using 5'RACE with constant-segment primers, TCRalpha and TCRbeta cDNA libraries were constructed, with sample barcodes and unique molecular identifiers added in the process. Trizol reagent was used to extract RNA from every sample. The libraries were amplified in two PCR steps, and the second step added a second sample barcode and Illumina TruSeq adapters. Sequencing of libraries was performed on an Illumina NovaSeq with 2 x 150 bp paired-end reads. The study's own analysis went as follows. With migec v1.2.7, reads were demultiplexed and then collapsed into UMI-guided consensus sequences. With mixcr v2.1.11, UMI consensuses were aligned to TRA and TRB V and J templates and assembled into clonotypes. Clonotypes were classified as expanded or contracted when called significant by both edgeR and NoisET, with noise models trained on biological replicates. For edgeR calls, a false discovery rate-adjusted p below 0.01 and a log2 fold-change threshold of 1 were applied. PCA with hierarchical clustering of max-normalized trajectories of the 1000 most abundant clonotypes was used as exploratory dynamics analysis. Separately sequenced CD4+ and CD8+ repertoires were used to assign the CD4 or CD8 phenotype of responding clones. In-frame beta chains were kept once TCRdb had trimmed the public reads at Q25 with fastp and called clones with MiXCR. CDR3 protein sequences are deduplicated, and each keeps its most common genes and DNA. The V and J calls shown here were made by TCRdb, not taken from the authors' results. For this sample the table gives 290,000 or so distinct CDR3 sequences, of which roughly 21% were detected only once. Roughly 21% of the sample is taken by the ten largest.

The TCR was taken from a man younger than 30 who had mild COVID-19 (a few samples of this study predate the infection). The sample titles of this study are shuffled in the database, so cell type and time point are left out; the donor was told from shared clones. The source material was PBMCs or a T cell subset sorted from them (not recorded which). This receptor chain uses TRBV11-2 and TRBJ1-1; a stretch of 10 junction bases matches TRBD1. Here is the DNA: TGTGCCAGCAGCCGGCGGGACAGGGGCGGGAGCACTGAAGCTTTCTTT. Protein translation: CASSRRDRGGSTEAFF.